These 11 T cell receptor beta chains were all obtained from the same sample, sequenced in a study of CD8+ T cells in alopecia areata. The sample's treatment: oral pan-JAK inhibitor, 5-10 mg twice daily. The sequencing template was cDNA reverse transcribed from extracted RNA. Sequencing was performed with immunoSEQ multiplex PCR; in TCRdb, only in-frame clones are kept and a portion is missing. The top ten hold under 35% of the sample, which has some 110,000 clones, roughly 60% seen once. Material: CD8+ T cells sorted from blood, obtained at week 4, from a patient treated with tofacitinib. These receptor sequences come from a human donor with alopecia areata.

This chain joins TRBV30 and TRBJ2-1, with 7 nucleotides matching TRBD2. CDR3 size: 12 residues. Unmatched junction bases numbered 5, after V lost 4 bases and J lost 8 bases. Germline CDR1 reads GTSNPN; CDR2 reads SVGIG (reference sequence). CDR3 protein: CAWTGLNYEQFF. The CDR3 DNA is TGTGCCTGGACGGGACTAAATTATGAGCAGTTCTTC.

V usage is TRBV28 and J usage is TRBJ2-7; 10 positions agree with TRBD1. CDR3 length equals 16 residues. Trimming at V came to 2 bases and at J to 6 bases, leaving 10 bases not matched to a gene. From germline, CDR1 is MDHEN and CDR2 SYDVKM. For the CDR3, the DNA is TGTGCCAGCAGTTTAGAGACGGGACAGGGGCTGTGCGAGCAGTACTTC. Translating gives CASSLETGQGLCEQYF.

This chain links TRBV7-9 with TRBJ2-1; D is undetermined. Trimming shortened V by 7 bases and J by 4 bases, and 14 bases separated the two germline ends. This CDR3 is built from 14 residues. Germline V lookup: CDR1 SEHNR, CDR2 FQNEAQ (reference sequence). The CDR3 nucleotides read TGTGCCAGCAACCCGTCGGCAGGATACAATGAGCAGTTCTTC. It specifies CASNPSAGYNEQFF.

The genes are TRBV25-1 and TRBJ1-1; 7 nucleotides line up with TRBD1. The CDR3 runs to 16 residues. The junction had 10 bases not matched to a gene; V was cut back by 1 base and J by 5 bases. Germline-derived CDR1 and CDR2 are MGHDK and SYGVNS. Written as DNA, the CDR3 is TGTGCCAGCAGTGAATGGGGCAGGGGGACGCTTACTGAAGCTTTCTTT. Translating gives CASSEWGRGTLTEAFF. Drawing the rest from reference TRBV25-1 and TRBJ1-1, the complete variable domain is EADIYQTPRYLVIGTGKKITLECSQTMGHDKMYWYQQDPGMELHLIHYSYGVNSTEKGDLSSESTVSRIRTEHFPLTLESARPSHTSQYLCASSEWGRGTLTEAFFGQGTRLTVV.

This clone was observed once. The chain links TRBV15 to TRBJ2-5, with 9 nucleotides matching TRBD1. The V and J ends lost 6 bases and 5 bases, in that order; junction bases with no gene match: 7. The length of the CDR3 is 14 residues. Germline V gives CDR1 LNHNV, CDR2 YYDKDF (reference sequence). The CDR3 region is CATRVTGGTETQYF. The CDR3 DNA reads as TGTGCCACCAGGGTTACAGGGGGCACGGAGACCCAGTACTTC.

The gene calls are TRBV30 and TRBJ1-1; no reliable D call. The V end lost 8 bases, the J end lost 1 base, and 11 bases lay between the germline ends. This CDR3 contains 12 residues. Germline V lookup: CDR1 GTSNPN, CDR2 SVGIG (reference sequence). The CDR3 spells CAGEIGNTEAFF. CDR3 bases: TGTGCCGGGGAGATTGGGAACACTGAAGCTTTCTTT.

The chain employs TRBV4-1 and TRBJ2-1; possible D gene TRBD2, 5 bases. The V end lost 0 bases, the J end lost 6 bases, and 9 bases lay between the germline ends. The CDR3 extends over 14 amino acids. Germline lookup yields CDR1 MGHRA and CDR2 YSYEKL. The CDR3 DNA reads TGCGCCAGCAGCCAAGATCGGACTTTCAATGAGCAGTTCTTC. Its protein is CASSQDRTFNEQFF.

The CDR3 coding sequence is TGTGCCAGCAGCTTGGCCCGTCTAGCAGAAGAGACCCAGTACTTC. This codes for CASSLARLAEETQYF. This chain uses TRBV5-4 with TRBJ2-5; perhaps TRBD2 as D (5 bases). This CDR3 has 15 residues. V lost 0 bases and J lost 3, with 12 bases in between. CDR1 is SGHNT and CDR2 is YYREEE in the germline V gene (reference sequence). Full variable domain (remainder filled in from reference TRBV5-4 and TRBJ2-5): ETGVTQSPTHLIKTRGQQVTLRCSSQSGHNTVSWYQQALGQGPQFIFQYYREEENGRGNFPPRFSGLQFPNYSSELNVNALELDDSALYLCASSLARLAEETQYFGPGTRLLVL.

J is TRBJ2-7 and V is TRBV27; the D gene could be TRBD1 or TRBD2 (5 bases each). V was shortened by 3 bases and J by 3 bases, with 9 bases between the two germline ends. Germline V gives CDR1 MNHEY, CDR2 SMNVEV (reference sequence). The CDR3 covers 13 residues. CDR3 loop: CASSLLGDYEQYF. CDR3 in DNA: TGTGCCAGCAGTTTGTTGGGGGACTACGAGCAGTACTTC.

The CDR3 nucleotides are TGTGCCTGGAGTGTACTTCCAGGGGGGAATGAGCAGTTCTTC. This translates into CAWSVLPGGNEQFF. The gene calls are TRBV30 and TRBJ2-1; TRBD1 might be the D (7 bases). CDR1 GTSNPN and CDR2 SVGIG come from the germline V gene (reference sequence). Trimming left V 0 bases short and J 7 bases short, with 13 bases between. The CDR3 length is 14 residues. Filled out from reference TRBV30 and TRBJ2-1, the complete variable domain reads SQTIHQWPATLVQPVGSPLSLECTVEGTSNPNLYWYRQAAGRGLQLLFYSVGIGQISSEVPQNLSASRPQDRQFILSSKKLLLSDSGFYLCAWSVLPGGNEQFFGPGTRLTVL.

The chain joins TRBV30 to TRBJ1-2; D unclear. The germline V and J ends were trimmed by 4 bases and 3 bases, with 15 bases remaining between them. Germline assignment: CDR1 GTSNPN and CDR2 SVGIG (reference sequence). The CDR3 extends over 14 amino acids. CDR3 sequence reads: CAWIRPGAYYGYTF. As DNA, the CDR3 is TGTGCCTGGATACGGCCAGGAGCTTACTATGGCTACACCTTC.